This TCR beta chain was sequenced for a study of PD-1 blockade in classical Hodgkin lymphoma. The wider study: With a 2-week interval, patients received intravenous nivolumab at 3 mg/kg.

Germline V lookup: CDR1 SGHNT, CDR2 YYREEE (reference sequence). Trimming cost V 4 bases and J 2 bases, with 9 bases left between them. CDR3 length equals 13 residues. Notes on the study in general: Sources of repertoire differences remain undefined, possibly disease activity or prior therapy. Newly diagnosed patients were reported to start with lower TCR diversity than healthy donors.

The time point denotes: cycle 4 day 1 (C4D1), after 6 weeks of nivolumab. Exposure to brentuximab vedotin varied, and each patient had relapsed following autologous stem cell transplantation. Assay: immunoSEQ multiplex PCR; the TCRdb copy retains only in-frame clones and omits some. Here the sample spans over 60,000 clones, roughly 89% being singletons. Comment on this clone: Its specificity is unknown.

The specimen was peripheral blood mononuclear cells (PBMCs), collected before the fourth cycle of nivolumab. The source of this sequence is a human donor with classical Hodgkin lymphoma. This rearrangement joins TRBV5-4 to TRBJ2-5; no firm D call. The CDR3 bases are TGTGCCAGCAGCCAGGAACCTCAAGAGACCCAGTACTTC. Translation: CASSQEPQETQYF.